The 19 T cell receptor beta chains below come from one sample, sequenced in a study of OX40 agonist ivuxolimab in advanced cancers. Some clones are missing from TCRdb's copy, which holds only in-frame ones; the method was immunoSEQ multiplex PCR. The sample carries some 76,000 clones, 92% recorded once. The sample in question was CD4+ or CD8+ T cells sorted from blood, obtained in a trial of the OX40 agonist ivuxolimab. These receptors all stem from an adult with an advanced solid tumor such as melanoma, head and neck, liver or kidney cancer.

The chain is built from TRBV7-6 and TRBJ2-3, with D uncertain. This CDR3 is built from 15 residues. From germline, CDR1 is SGHVS and CDR2 FNYEAQ. Trimming left V 1 base short and J 2 bases short, with 10 bases between. In DNA, the CDR3 is TGTGCCAGCAGCTTAGAGGCCGGACCCACAGATACGCAGTATTTT. This gives the protein CASSLEAGPTDTQYF.

This chain joins TRBV27 and TRBJ2-2, with 7 bases that match TRBD1. Trimming took 3 bases from V and 0 from J; bases not matched to a gene: 7. Germline CDR1 and CDR2: MNHEY and SMNVEV (reference sequence). CDR3 length equals 17 residues. In DNA form, the CDR3 reads TGTGCCAGCAGTTTGTTTCCCGGGACAGCGAACACCGGGGAGCTGTTTTTT. This sequence encodes CASSLFPGTANTGELFF.

The rearrangement uses TRBV7-9 and TRBJ2-3; the match to TRBD2 covers 14 bases. CDR1 is SEHNR and CDR2 is FQNEAQ in the germline V gene (reference sequence). The junction had 4 bases not matched to a gene; V was cut back by 5 bases and J by 3 bases. The CDR3 covers 16 residues. CDR3 sequence reads: CASSPRLAGGTDTQYF. The CDR3, as DNA: TGTGCCAGCAGCCCTAGACTAGCGGGGGGGACAGATACGCAGTATTTT.

This CDR3 reads CASSVQGTSYEQYF. The CDR3, as DNA: TGTGCCAGCAGCGTACAGGGCACCTCCTACGAGCAGTACTTC. The chain recombines TRBV9 with TRBJ2-7, with D perhaps matching TRBD1 (5 bases). The germline CDR1 and CDR2 sequences are SGDLS and YYNGEE. The CDR3 has 14 amino acids. Trimming pared 1 base from V and 0 bases from J, leaving 8 bases between.

The chain uses TRBV10-3 and TRBJ2-1; D possibly uses TRBD1 or TRBD2 (5 bases each). This CDR3 spans 16 amino acids. The V end was cut by 1 base, the J end by 2 bases, with 12 bases between. CDR1 and CDR2 from the germline V gene are ENHRY and SYGVKD. The CDR3 nucleotides are TGTGCCATCAGTGAGTTAGGGGAACTAGCCTACAATGAGCAGTTCTTC. Its protein is CAISELGELAYNEQFF.

On this clone: Within the sample, other DNA sequences also encode this same CDR3. The chain recombines TRBV7-2 with TRBJ2-7; 10 nucleotides agree with TRBD2. This CDR3 is built from 18 residues. In germline, CDR1 is SGHTA, CDR2 FQGNSA. Germline trimming cut 10 bases from V and 4 bases from J; bases unmatched to any gene: 22. Written as DNA, the CDR3 is TGTGCCACGAGCGGGGGGGGGCTAGCGGGGGACCTCCGGTACGAGCAGTACTTC. As protein: CATSGGGLAGDLRYEQYF.

This chain joins TRBV7-9 and TRBJ2-5; D gene uncertain. CDR1 and CDR2 from the germline V gene are SEHNR and FQNEAQ (reference sequence). CDR3 length equals 13 residues. V dropped 7 bases and J dropped 2 bases, with 11 bases sitting between them. CDR3 sequence reads: CASTPLGQETQYF. The CDR3 DNA reads as TGTGCCAGCACCCCCTTAGGGCAAGAGACCCAGTACTTC.

The V gene is TRBV7-9, the J gene TRBJ2-1; D is undetermined. V gave up 4 bases and J gave up 10 bases, with 20 bases separating them. Germline CDR1 and CDR2: SEHNR and FQNEAQ (reference sequence). CDR3 size: 15 residues. This CDR3 reads CASSSTLFMVGEQFF. CDR3 in DNA: TGTGCCAGCAGCTCAACCCTCTTCATGGTCGGGGAGCAGTTCTTC.

This chain connects TRBV6-6 to TRBJ2-7; 9 positions match TRBD1. J lost 5 bases, V lost 2 bases, and 4 bases had no gene match. This CDR3 is 14 amino acids long. Looked up from germline, CDR1 is MNHNY and CDR2 is SVGAGI (reference sequence). CDR3 residues: CASSYPTGGDEQYF. In nucleotides, the CDR3 is TGTGCCAGCAGTTACCCCACAGGGGGCGACGAGCAGTACTTC.

This sequence joins TRBV11-2 and TRBJ1-2; a weak D match, TRBD1 (5 bases). The V gene lost 1 base and the J gene lost 4 bases, with 13 bases spanning the gap. The CDR3 runs to 15 residues. CDR1 is SGHAT, CDR2 FQNNGV, per germline. This chain's CDR3 is CASSLATGSTYGYTF. CDR3 bases: TGTGCCAGCAGCTTAGCCACAGGCTCCACCTATGGCTACACCTTC. The full variable domain, rest sourced from reference TRBV11-2 and TRBJ1-2, is EAGVAQSPRYKIIEKRQSVAFWCNPISGHATLYWYQQILGQGPKLLIQFQNNGVVDDSQLPKDRFSAERLKGVDSTLKIQPAKLEDSAVYLCASSLATGSTYGYTFGSGTRLTVV.

This chain uses TRBV19 with TRBJ2-1; D is unresolved. The germline V and J ends were trimmed by 3 bases and 8 bases, with 17 bases remaining between them. Germline V lookup: CDR1 LNHDA, CDR2 SQIVND (reference sequence). The CDR3 consists of 15 residues. This CDR3 is CASSMGSVPLDEQFF. CDR3 coding DNA: TGTGCCAGTAGTATGGGTTCCGTCCCCCTAGATGAGCAGTTCTTC. The variable domain in full, completed from reference TRBV19 and TRBJ2-1, reads DGGITQSPKYLFRKEGQNVTLSCEQNLNHDAMYWYRQDPGQGLRLIYYSQIVNDFQKGDIAEGYSVSREKKESFPLTVTSAQKNPTAFYLCASSMGSVPLDEQFFGPGTRLTVL.

The chain couples TRBV19 to TRBJ1-5, with D unresolved. The germline gives CDR1 LNHDA, CDR2 SQIVND (reference sequence). Trimming stripped 5 bases from V and 0 bases from J, with 17 bases between. The CDR3 runs 17 residues. CDR3: CASSSPGRDFSNQPQHF. DNA of the CDR3: TGTGCCAGTAGTTCCCCCGGGAGAGATTTTAGCAATCAGCCCCAGCATTTT.

The chain employs TRBV18 and TRBJ2-3; the match to TRBD2 covers 7 bases. CDR1 and CDR2 from the germline V gene are KGHSH and LQKENI. The CDR3 sequence is 17 residues long. With 2 bases clipped from V and 4 bases from J, the junction kept 12 bases outside the gene matches. CDR3 loop: CASSPEAAGIEADTQYF. The CDR3 nucleotides read TGTGCCAGCTCACCAGAGGCAGCGGGAATCGAAGCAGATACGCAGTATTTT.

The chain employs TRBV5-3 and TRBJ1-5; D remains unclear. TRBV5-3 is filed as an ORF, its function uncertain. Trimming stripped 4 bases from V and 5 bases from J, with 13 bases between. CDR3 length: 14 residues. In DNA, the CDR3 is TGTGCCAGAAGCAACCGGGAGGGTGATCAGCCCCAGCATTTT. It encodes CARSNREGDQPQHF.

The chain combines TRBV14 with TRBJ1-5; unclear D gene. The CDR3 totals 13 residues. Germline V gives CDR1 SGHDN, CDR2 FVKESK. V lost 2 bases, J lost 7 bases, and 9 bases lay in between. CDR3 in amino acids: CASSQYRGQPQHF. Written as DNA, the CDR3 is TGTGCCAGCAGCCAATACCGGGGACAGCCCCAGCATTTT.

This chain uses TRBV15 with TRBJ2-7; TRBD2 aligns across 11 bases. Losses at the gene ends were 2 bases for V and 2 bases for J; bases not matched to a gene: 2. The CDR3 spans 15 residues. Germline V gene sequence: CDR1 LNHNV, CDR2 YYDKDF (reference sequence). The CDR3 DNA reads TGTGCCACCAGCAGAACTAGCGGGGGAGCCTACGAGCAGTACTTC. It translates to CATSRTSGGAYEQYF.

V usage is TRBV18 and J usage is TRBJ2-7; D is unresolved. The V end was cut by 0 bases, the J end by 6 bases, with 9 bases between. The CDR3 spans 13 residues. Germline-derived CDR1 and CDR2 are KGHSH and LQKENI. CDR3 in DNA: TGTGCCAGCTCACCACCGGCTGCGAGCGAGCAGTACTTC. This gives the protein CASSPPAASEQYF.

The CDR3 region has the DNA TGTGCCAGCAGTTACGGGACAGGGTCCTCCTACGAGCAGTACTTC. This gives the protein CASSYGTGSSYEQYF. The chain uses TRBV6-6 and TRBJ2-7, with 9 bases lining up with TRBD1. The trim removed 2 bases at V and 0 bases at J, leaving 2 bases unmatched. The CDR3 has 15 amino acids. Germline V lookup: CDR1 MNHNY, CDR2 SVGAGI (reference sequence).

The chain recombines TRBV11-2 with TRBJ1-3, with 9 bases matching TRBD1. The CDR3 has 16 amino acids. The germline V gene encodes CDR1 SGHAT and CDR2 FQNNGV. Trimming took 5 bases from V and 3 from J; bases not matched to a gene: 8. CDR3: CASSARQGVYGNTIYF. The CDR3 DNA follows: TGTGCCAGCAGCGCCCGACAGGGGGTCTATGGAAACACCATATATTTT. The full variable domain, its missing parts supplied by reference TRBV11-2 and TRBJ1-3, is EAGVAQSPRYKIIEKRQSVAFWCNPISGHATLYWYQQILGQGPKLLIQFQNNGVVDDSQLPKDRFSAERLKGVDSTLKIQPAKLEDSAVYLCASSARQGVYGNTIYFGEGSWLTVV.